These 16 T cell receptor beta chains share one sample of origin, sequenced in a study of cytomegalovirus exposure and HLA in healthy donors. Libraries were prepared by immunoSEQ multiplex PCR; TCRdb keeps only in-frame clonotypes and omits some of them. The sample holds about 56,000 clones, about 92% seen once. The sample comprised PBMCs. All receptors derive from a woman in her late teens or twenties in good health and CMV-seropositive.

The V and J genes are TRBV2 and TRBJ1-4, with a tentative D call TRBD1 (5 bases). The CDR3 consists of 14 residues. Trimming removed 3 bases at V and 4 bases at J, with 9 bases between. Per the germline V gene, CDR1 is SNHLY and CDR2 is FYNNEI. This chain's CDR3 is CASSDWQGNEKLFF. The CDR3 region has the DNA TGTGCCAGCAGTGATTGGCAGGGTAATGAAAAACTGTTTTTT.

This rearrangement joins TRBV5-6 to TRBJ2-7; no clear D. The CDR3 consists of 16 residues. Germline values: CDR1 SGHDT, CDR2 YYEEEE. The germline V and J ends were trimmed by 1 base and 0 bases, with 14 bases remaining between them. Here the CDR3 DNA reads TGTGCCAGCAGCTTGCGGTGGGCCTTAAGCTCCTACGAGCAGTACTTC. As protein: CASSLRWALSSYEQYF.

The rearrangement uses TRBV7-2 and TRBJ1-4; 8 bases line up with TRBD1. The CDR3 has 16 amino acids. Germline values: CDR1 SGHTA, CDR2 FQGNSA. The V gene end was trimmed by 3 bases and the J gene end by 0 bases; junction bases not matched to a gene: 3. CDR3 region: CASSFTGGTTNEKLFF. The CDR3 coding sequence is TGTGCCAGCAGCTTTACAGGGGGAACAACTAATGAAAAACTGTTTTTT.

This chain connects TRBV5-5 to TRBJ1-2; 9 bases are a match to TRBD1. This CDR3 comprises 14 residues. J lost 5 bases, V lost 4 bases, and 6 bases had no gene match. From germline, CDR1 is SGHKS and CDR2 YYEKEE (reference sequence). The CDR3 is CASSAGQGFYGYTF. In nucleotides, the CDR3 is TGTGCCAGCAGCGCGGGACAGGGATTTTATGGCTACACCTTC.

The genes are TRBV7-2 and TRBJ2-3, with TRBD1 matching over 8 bases. V trimming: 0 bases; J trimming: 4 bases; junction bases outside the gene matches: 3. Germline values: CDR1 SGHTA, CDR2 FQGNSA. This CDR3 is built from 15 residues. Here the CDR3 DNA reads TGTGCCAGCAGCTTAGCCCCAGGGGGCGCAGATACGCAGTATTTT. Encoded protein: CASSLAPGGADTQYF. Filled out from reference TRBV7-2 and TRBJ2-3, the complete variable domain reads GAGVSQSPSNKVTEKGKDVELRCDPISGHTALYWYRQSLGQGLEFLIYFQGNSAPDKSGLPSDRFSAERTGGSVSTLTIQRTQQEDSAVYLCASSLAPGGADTQYFGPGTRLTVL.

V usage is TRBV29-1 and J usage is TRBJ2-1; 8 nucleotides line up with TRBD1. The CDR3 covers 15 residues. The germline gives CDR1 SQVTM, CDR2 ANQGSEA. The V gene end was trimmed by 4 bases and the J gene end by 9 bases; junction bases not matched to a gene: 14. CDR3: CSVVLVRGHGGEQFF. Written as DNA, the CDR3 is TGCAGCGTTGTCCTAGTCAGGGGGCACGGGGGTGAGCAGTTCTTC.

The rearrangement uses TRBV25-1 and TRBJ2-3, with TRBD1 matching 7 bases. Germline CDR1 MGHDK, CDR2 SYGVNS. The CDR3 is 15 residues long. V trimming: 9 bases; J trimming: 3 bases; junction bases outside the gene matches: 12. The chain's CDR3 is CASGRQGTRTDTQYF. For the CDR3, the DNA is TGTGCCAGTGGAAGACAGGGTACGCGGACAGATACGCAGTATTTT.

The chain recombines TRBV7-2 with TRBJ2-7; unclear D gene. V lost 5 bases to trimming and J lost 4 bases, with 9 bases between them. From germline, CDR1 is SGHTA and CDR2 FQGNSA. This CDR3 comprises 12 residues. The DNA of the CDR3 is TGTGCCAGCAGCCCAAGCTTGTACGAGCAGTACTTC. This encodes CASSPSLYEQYF.

The chain links TRBV6-1 to TRBJ2-7, with a weak D call TRBD1 (5 bases). V lost 5 bases to trimming and J lost 4 bases, with 15 bases between them. Germline values: CDR1 MNHNS, CDR2 SASEGT. This CDR3 is 14 amino acids long. The DNA for the CDR3 is TGTGCCAGCAGTCCCCAGACAGCAATTTACGAGCAGTACTTC. Its translation: CASSPQTAIYEQYF.

This chain uses TRBV28 with TRBJ2-7; maybe TRBD2 (5 bases). V was shortened by 6 bases and J by 0 bases, with 12 bases between the two germline ends. Germline CDR1 is MDHEN and CDR2 is SYDVKM. The CDR3 is 14 amino acids. DNA for the CDR3: TGTGCCAGCAGCCCAATTGGGAGCTCCTACGAGCAGTACTTC. Encoded protein: CASSPIGSSYEQYF.

The V gene is TRBV11-3, the J gene TRBJ2-2, with D maybe TRBD1 (6 bases). There are 13 residues in the CDR3. V lost 4 bases and J 6 bases, leaving 9 bases between the germline ends. Germline V gene data show CDR1 as SGHNT and CDR2 as YENEEA. The CDR3 sequence: CASSSGQSGELFF. The DNA of the CDR3 is TGTGCCAGCAGCTCAGGACAGTCCGGGGAGCTGTTTTTT.

This clone was detected once. This chain uses TRBV7-9 with TRBJ2-7, with 9 bases identical to TRBD1. The CDR3 is made up of 14 amino acids. Per germline, CDR1 SEHNR and CDR2 FQNEAQ (reference sequence). V gave up 5 bases and J gave up 5 bases; unmatched junction bases: 7. CDR3 protein: CASSPGTGWHEQYF. CDR3 DNA: TGTGCCAGCAGCCCCGGGACAGGGTGGCACGAGCAGTACTTC.

The chain combines TRBV2 with TRBJ1-5, with D perhaps matching TRBD1 (6 bases). CDR1 is SNHLY and CDR2 is FYNNEI in the germline V gene. V dropped 1 base and J dropped 4 bases, with 11 bases sitting between them. The CDR3 length is 15 residues. The CDR3, as DNA: TGTGCCAGCAGTGAAGACAGGGATCGGAATCAGCCCCAGCATTTT. As protein: CASSEDRDRNQPQHF.

The chain employs TRBV19 and TRBJ2-1; TRBD2 matches at 15 bases. The CDR3 contains 15 residues. Germline V gene sequence: CDR1 LNHDA, CDR2 SQIVND (reference sequence). V was pared by 5 bases and J by 10 bases, with 6 bases of the junction left unmatched. CDR3 in amino acids: CASSPRTSGGAEQFF. CDR3 nucleotides: TGTGCCAGTAGTCCGCGGACTAGCGGGGGGGCCGAGCAGTTCTTC.

The rearrangement joins TRBV10-3 to TRBJ2-5; D is possibly TRBD1 (5 bases). The CDR3 sequence is 13 residues long. Germline V gives CDR1 ENHRY, CDR2 SYGVKD. Trimming took off 7 bases at V and 2 bases at J, with 11 bases between the two ends. As DNA, the CDR3 is TGTGCCATCAAAACCCCAGGGCAAGAGACCCAGTACTTC. Translated, it gives CAIKTPGQETQYF.

The chain joins TRBV6-5 to TRBJ2-7; 7 nucleotides line up with TRBD1. Germline V lookup: CDR1 MNHEY, CDR2 SVGAGI. The CDR3 sequence is 14 residues long. With V trimmed by 8 bases and J by 5 bases, 12 bases remained unmatched. DNA of the CDR3: TGTGCCAGCCGCTCAGGGGGACGCTTCCACGAGCAGTACTTC. Its protein is CASRSGGRFHEQYF.